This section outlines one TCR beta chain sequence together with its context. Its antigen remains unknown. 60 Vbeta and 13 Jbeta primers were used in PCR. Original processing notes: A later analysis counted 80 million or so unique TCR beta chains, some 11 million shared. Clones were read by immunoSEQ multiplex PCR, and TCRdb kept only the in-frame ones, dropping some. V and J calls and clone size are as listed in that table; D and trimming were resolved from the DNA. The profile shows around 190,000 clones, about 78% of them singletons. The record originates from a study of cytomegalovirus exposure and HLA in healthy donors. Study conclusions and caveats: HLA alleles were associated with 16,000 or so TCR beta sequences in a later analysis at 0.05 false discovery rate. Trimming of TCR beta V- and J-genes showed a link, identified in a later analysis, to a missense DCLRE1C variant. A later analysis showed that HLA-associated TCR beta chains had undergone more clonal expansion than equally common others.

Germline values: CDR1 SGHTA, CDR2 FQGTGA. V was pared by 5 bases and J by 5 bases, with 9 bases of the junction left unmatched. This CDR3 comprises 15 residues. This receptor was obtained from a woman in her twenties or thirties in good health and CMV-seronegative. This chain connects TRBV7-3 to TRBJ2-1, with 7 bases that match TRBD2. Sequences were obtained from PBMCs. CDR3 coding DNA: TGTGCCAGCAGCCCTGCGGGGGTAATGAACAATGAGCAGTTCTTC. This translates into CASSPAGVMNNEQFF.